A single sample is the source of the 26 T cell receptor beta chains below, sequenced in a study of OX40 agonist ivuxolimab in advanced cancers. TCRdb's table, derived via immunoSEQ multiplex PCR, lists solely in-frame clones and lacks some. The table shows more than 90,000 clones, with 70% to 85% occurring only once. Material: CD4+ or CD8+ T cells sorted from blood, obtained in a trial of the OX40 agonist ivuxolimab. The receptor set was obtained from an adult with an advanced solid tumor such as melanoma, head and neck, liver or kidney cancer.

The J gene is TRBJ2-5, the V gene TRBV27; D gene uncertain. V was clipped by 5 bases and J by 0 bases, with 7 bases between them. This CDR3 has 13 amino acids. CDR1 is MNHEY, CDR2 SMNVEV, per germline (reference sequence). CDR3 nucleotide sequence: TGTGCCAGCAGTCTCCTGCACCAAGAGACCCAGTACTTC. Residues: CASSLLHQETQYF.

The rearrangement links TRBV2 to TRBJ2-3; a possible D gene is TRBD2 (6 bases). Trimming shortened V by 5 bases and J by 0 bases, and 12 bases separated the two germline ends. From germline, CDR1 is SNHLY and CDR2 FYNNEI. There are 15 residues in the CDR3. CDR3 region: CASSLDGTSTDTQYF. The DNA for the CDR3 is TGTGCCAGCAGTTTGGACGGGACTAGCACAGATACGCAGTATTTT.

The chain couples TRBV6-8 to TRBJ2-1, with 9 bases identical to TRBD2. J was trimmed by 2 bases and V by 2 bases; bases with no gene match: 4. The germline CDR1 and CDR2 sequences are MNHGY and SAAAGT. The CDR3 sequence is 16 residues long. CDR3 residues: CASSYDGGGAYNEQFF. CDR3 bases: TGTGCCAGCAGTTACGATGGCGGGGGGGCCTACAATGAGCAGTTCTTC.

The V gene is TRBV5-6, the J gene TRBJ2-7; D is ambiguous. Per the germline V gene, CDR1 is SGHDT and CDR2 is YYEEEE. This CDR3 is 13 amino acids long. V was cut by 4 bases and J by 3 bases, with 11 bases left in between. Written as DNA, the CDR3 is TGTGCCAGCAGCCTAACCATTGGCTACGAGCAGTACTTC. It is translated as CASSLTIGYEQYF.

This clone was observed a single time. CDR3 region: CASSLQFSGNTIYF. CDR3 nucleotide sequence: TGCGCCAGCAGCTTACAATTCTCTGGAAACACCATATATTTT. This chain links TRBV4-3 with TRBJ1-3; D remains unclear. V was trimmed by 5 bases and J by 0 bases, leaving 8 bases between them. The germline CDR1 and CDR2 sequences are LGHNA and YSLEER. The CDR3 has 14 amino acids.

This clone occurred once. The chain couples TRBV27 to TRBJ2-7, with D maybe TRBD2 (5 bases). The CDR3 runs 13 residues. Germline lookup yields CDR1 MNHEY and CDR2 SMNVEV (reference sequence). V dropped 3 bases and J dropped 6 bases, with 12 bases sitting between them. CDR3 sequence (DNA): TGTGCCAGCAGTTTCTCCCCTCGGGGCGAGCAGTACTTC. Protein sequence: CASSFSPRGEQYF.

This clone was seen a single time. V is TRBV20-1 and J is TRBJ2-5; D may be TRBD1 (6 bases). The germline V gene has CDR1 DFQATT and CDR2 SNEGSKA (reference sequence). This CDR3 has 10 residues. V was cut by 8 bases and J by 2 bases, with 6 bases left in between. CDR3 DNA sequence: TGCAGTACAGGGCAAGAGACCCAGTACTTC. As protein: CSTGQETQYF.

This clone was counted a single time. This chain joins TRBV30 and TRBJ2-5; TRBD1 is a possible D gene (6 bases). Trimming took off 3 bases at V and 5 bases at J, with 16 bases between the two ends. The CDR3 length is 14 residues. Germline V gives CDR1 GTSNPN, CDR2 SVGIG (reference sequence). As DNA, the CDR3 is TGTGCCTGGAGGGGGGCAGTAAGTCTGGAGACCCAGTACTTC. This codes for CAWRGAVSLETQYF.

The chain recombines TRBV2 with TRBJ1-2, with TRBD1 matching 9 bases. The CDR3 runs 15 residues. V lost 4 bases and J lost 4; bases outside the gene matches: 7. Germline CDR1 reads SNHLY; CDR2 reads FYNNEI. The CDR3 DNA follows: TGTGCCAGCAGTGCCGGGACAGGGTCGAGCTATGGCTACACCTTC. This encodes CASSAGTGSSYGYTF. Filled out from reference TRBV2 and TRBJ1-2, the complete variable domain reads EPEVTQTPSHQVTQMGQEVILRCVPISNHLYFYWYRQILGQKVEFLVSFYNNEISEKSEIFDDQFSVERPDGSNFTLKIRSTKLEDSAMYFCASSAGTGSSYGYTFGSGTRLTVV.

The chain carries TRBV28 and TRBJ2-4, with D perhaps given as TRBD1 or TRBD2 (5 bases each). V lost 2 bases to trimming and J lost 0 bases, with 5 bases between them. The CDR3 extends over 14 amino acids. Per the germline V gene, CDR1 is MDHEN and CDR2 is SYDVKM. CDR3 nucleotide sequence: TGTGCCAGCAGTTTAGGGGGAGCCAAAAACATTCAGTACTTC. Protein sequence: CASSLGGAKNIQYF.

This clone was counted at least ten times. The chain uses TRBV5-4 and TRBJ2-1, with 16 bases matching TRBD2. The CDR3 consists of 17 residues. The germline gives CDR1 SGHNT, CDR2 YYREEE (reference sequence). The J segment lost 6 bases and the V segment lost 5 bases, leaving 8 bases of the junction unmatched. The CDR3 DNA sequence: TGTGCCAGCAGTCCGGGACTAGCGGGAGGGGATGGCAATGAGCAGTTCTTC. Protein: CASSPGLAGGDGNEQFF. The full variable domain, with the rest looked up from reference TRBV5-4 and TRBJ2-1, is ETGVTQSPTHLIKTRGQQVTLRCSSQSGHNTVSWYQQALGQGPQFIFQYYREEENGRGNFPPRFSGLQFPNYSSELNVNALELDDSALYLCASSPGLAGGDGNEQFFGPGTRLTVL.

The CDR3 sequence is CASSLAVTNEKLFF. CDR3 DNA: TGTGCCAGCAGCTTAGCCGTGACAAATGAAAAACTGTTTTTT. This sequence joins TRBV7-2 and TRBJ1-4; D is unclear. This CDR3 has 14 amino acids. In germline, CDR1 is SGHTA, CDR2 FQGNSA. The V and J ends lost 0 bases and 5 bases respectively, with 7 bases between them.

The chain recombines TRBV4-3 with TRBJ1-2, with no clear D. Between the trimmed V and J ends, which lost 1 base and 5 bases, there was a span of 11 bases. The CDR3 extends over 14 amino acids. Germline CDR1 is LGHNA and CDR2 is YSLEER. The CDR3 DNA sequence: TGCGCCAGCAGCCAAGGGCGAATGTCTTATGGCTACACCTTC. Its protein product is CASSQGRMSYGYTF.

This clone was recorded a few times. The chain has TRBV6-1 and TRBJ2-3, with D perhaps TRBD1 or TRBD2 (5 bases each). The CDR3 sequence is 14 residues long. The V gene lost 11 bases and the J gene lost 0 bases, with 15 bases spanning the gap. Germline V gene sequence: CDR1 MNHNS, CDR2 SASEGT. As DNA, the CDR3 is TGTGCCGGTAACTTTGGGGGAAGCACAGATACGCAGTATTTT. Translated: CAGNFGGSTDTQYF.

This rearrangement joins TRBV6-5 to TRBJ1-2, with unresolved D. This CDR3 comprises 13 residues. The V gene lost 6 bases and the J gene lost 4 bases, with 12 bases spanning the gap. Germline assignment: CDR1 MNHEY and CDR2 SVGAGI. CDR3 amino acids: CASRDPRSYGYTF. The CDR3 region has the DNA TGTGCCAGCAGAGATCCAAGATCCTATGGCTACACCTTC.

V gene TRBV28 combines with J gene TRBJ1-4; D is perhaps TRBD1 (5 bases). There are 16 residues in the CDR3. The germline gives CDR1 MDHEN, CDR2 SYDVKM. With 4 bases removed from V and 0 bases from J, the gap between germline ends came to 12 bases. CDR3 bases: TGTGCCAGCAGTTCCCCGGGGGGAGCAACTAATGAAAAACTGTTTTTT. It encodes CASSSPGGATNEKLFF.

The rearrangement joins TRBV29-1 to TRBJ2-2; D uncertain. CDR3 size: 12 residues. The V gene's germline CDR1 is SQVTM and CDR2 ANQGSEA. The germline V and J ends were trimmed by 7 bases and 6 bases, with 12 bases remaining between them. CDR3 DNA: TGCAGCGCCGGTGCCGTTCCCGGGGAGCTGTTTTTT. Protein sequence: CSAGAVPGELFF.

The chain uses TRBV7-8 and TRBJ2-7; perhaps TRBD1 as D (5 bases). Trimming left V 5 bases short and J 12 bases short, with 20 bases between. Germline V gene sequence: CDR1 SGHVS, CDR2 FQNEAQ. The CDR3 contains 13 residues. DNA for the CDR3: TGTGCCAGCAGCGTTAGACAGACCGAGTCCCCGTACTTC. Translation gives CASSVRQTESPYF.

The chain combines TRBV7-8 with TRBJ1-5, with D unresolved. The CDR3 has 16 residues. V lost 1 base and J 6 bases, leaving 16 bases between the germline ends. The germline V gene encodes CDR1 SGHVS and CDR2 FQNEAQ. CDR3 sequence reads: CASSLEGLRYSQPQHF. The CDR3 DNA reads TGTGCCAGCAGCTTAGAAGGCCTTAGATACTCTCAGCCCCAGCATTTT.

This clone turned up a few times. This chain uses TRBV5-6 with TRBJ2-2; the D is unclear. The CDR3 runs 12 residues. The V end lost 1 base, the J end lost 6 bases, and 4 bases lay between the germline ends. Germline lookup yields CDR1 SGHDT and CDR2 YYEEEE. Written as DNA, the CDR3 is TGTGCCAGCAGCTTGTCGGCCGGGGAGCTGTTTTTT. Translation: CASSLSAGELFF.

This chain joins TRBV29-1 and TRBJ2-3; D could derive from TRBD1 or TRBD2 (6 bases each). Germline V CDR1 and CDR2: SQVTM, ANQGSEA. The CDR3 is 15 amino acids. With 0 bases removed from V and 0 bases from J, the gap between germline ends came to 10 bases. The CDR3: CSVEDRGGSTDTQYF. The CDR3 nucleotides are TGCAGCGTTGAAGATCGAGGGGGGAGCACAGATACGCAGTATTTT.

V gene TRBV9 combines with J gene TRBJ2-7, with D perhaps matching TRBD1 (6 bases). The CDR3 loop spans 14 amino acids. Germline CDR1 is SGDLS and CDR2 is YYNGEE. The V end lost 0 bases, the J end lost 0 bases, and 7 bases lay between the germline ends. The CDR3 sequence is CASSVEQGSYEQYF. CDR3 DNA: TGTGCCAGCAGCGTAGAACAGGGCTCCTACGAGCAGTACTTC.

The table lists this clone with a count of one. The DNA of the CDR3 is TGCGCCAGCAGCTTAGGACAGGGAGGAAATCAGCCCCAGCATTTT. Its protein is CASSLGQGGNQPQHF. The rearrangement uses TRBV5-1 and TRBJ1-5, with TRBD1 identical over 8 bases. Germline lookup yields CDR1 SGHRS and CDR2 YFSETQ. This CDR3 is built from 15 residues. V lost 2 bases, J lost 4 bases, and 5 bases stayed unmatched.

The CDR3 reads CASRDSSRETEAFF. The CDR3 DNA reads TGTGCCAGCAGAGACAGTTCCAGGGAGACTGAAGCTTTCTTT. J is TRBJ1-1 and V is TRBV6-4; weak D call: TRBD1 (5 bases). Germline loops: CDR1 MRHNA, CDR2 SNTAGT. The V end lost 6 bases, the J end lost 5 bases, and 16 bases lay between the germline ends. This CDR3 comprises 14 residues.

This chain joins TRBV28 and TRBJ1-5; D uncertain. There are 15 residues in the CDR3. The V and J ends lost 4 bases and 4 bases respectively, with 14 bases between them. CDR1 and CDR2 from the germline V gene are MDHEN and SYDVKM. The CDR3 spells CASSSYGLYNQPQHF. CDR3 bases: TGTGCCAGCAGTTCCTATGGACTGTATAATCAGCCCCAGCATTTT.

The DNA of the CDR3 is TGTGCCAGCAGCTTAGGACAGTACAATGAGCAGTTCTTC. Protein product: CASSLGQYNEQFF. V and J are TRBV7-8 and TRBJ2-1, with D possibly TRBD1 on 5 matching bases. The germline V and J ends were trimmed by 1 base and 4 bases, with 5 bases remaining between them. This CDR3 is 13 amino acids long. The V gene's germline CDR1 is SGHVS and CDR2 FQNEAQ. Full variable domain (missing parts from reference TRBV7-8 and TRBJ2-1): GAGVSQSPRYKVAKRGQDVALRCDPISGHVSLFWYQQALGQGPEFLTYFQNEAQLDKSGLPSDRFFAERPEGSVSTLKIQRTQQEDSAVYLCASSLGQYNEQFFGPGTRLTVL.